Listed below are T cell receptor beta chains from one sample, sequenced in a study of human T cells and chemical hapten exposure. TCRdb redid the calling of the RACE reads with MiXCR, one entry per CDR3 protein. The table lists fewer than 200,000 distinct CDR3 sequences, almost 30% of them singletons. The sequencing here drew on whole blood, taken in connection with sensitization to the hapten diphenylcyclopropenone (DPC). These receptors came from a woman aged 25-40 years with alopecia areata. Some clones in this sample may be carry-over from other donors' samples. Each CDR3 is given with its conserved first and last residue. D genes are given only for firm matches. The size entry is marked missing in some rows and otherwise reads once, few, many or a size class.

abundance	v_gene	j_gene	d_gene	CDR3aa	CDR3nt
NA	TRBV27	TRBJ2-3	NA	CASSLFSIGDTQYF	TGTGCCAGCAGTTTATTTTCAATCGGAGATACGCAGTATTTT
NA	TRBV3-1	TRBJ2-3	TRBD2	CASNRRLAGTDTQYF	TGTGCCAGCAACCGTCGCCTAGCGGGCACAGATACGCAGTATTTT
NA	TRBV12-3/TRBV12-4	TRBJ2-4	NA	CASRASPIKNIQYF	TGTGCCAGCAGAGCTAGCCCAATTAAAAACATTCAGTACTTC
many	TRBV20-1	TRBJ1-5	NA	CSASTGVYQPQHF	TGCAGTGCTAGTACGGGGGTTTATCAGCCCCAGCATTTT
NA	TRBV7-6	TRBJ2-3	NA	CASSLKASDTQYF	TGTGCCAGCAGCTTAAAGGCCTCAGATACGCAGTATTTT
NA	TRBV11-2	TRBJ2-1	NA	CASSLAGGLGQFF	TGTGCCAGCAGCTTAGCGGGCGGGCTCGGGCAGTTCTTC
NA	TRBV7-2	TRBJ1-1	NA	CASSFQGGWDEAFF	TGTGCCAGCAGCTTTCAGGGAGGATGGGATGAAGCTTTCTTT
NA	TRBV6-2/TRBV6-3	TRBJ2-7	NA	CASSYSGRNPYEQYF	TGTGCCAGCAGTTACTCCGGAAGAAATCCCTACGAGCAGTACTTC
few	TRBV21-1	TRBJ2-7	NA	CASSKKISSGGPYEQYF	TGTGCCAGCAGCAAGAAAATTTCTAGCGGGGGCCCCTACGAGCAGTACTTC
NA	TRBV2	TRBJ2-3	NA	CASSDGSTDTQYF	TGTGCCAGCAGTGACGGGTCCACAGATACGCAGTATTTT
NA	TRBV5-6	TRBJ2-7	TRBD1	CASSFPDQGAGQYF	TGTGCCAGCAGCTTTCCCGATCAGGGGGCAGGGCAGTACTTC
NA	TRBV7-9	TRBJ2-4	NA	CASSLEVWEQYF	TGTGCCAGCAGCTTAGAGGTTTGGGAGCAGTACTTC
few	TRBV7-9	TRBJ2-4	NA	CASSLFGGGLAKNIQYF	TGTGCCAGCAGCTTATTCGGCGGCGGTTTAGCCAAAAACATTCAGTACTTC
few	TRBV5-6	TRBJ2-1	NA	CASSIGGSIYNEQFF	TGTGCCAGCAGCATCGGGGGCTCCATATACAATGAGCAGTTCTTC
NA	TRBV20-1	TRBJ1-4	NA	CSARIGPGGEKLFF	TGCAGTGCTAGAATCGGGCCCGGCGGTGAAAAACTGTTTTTT
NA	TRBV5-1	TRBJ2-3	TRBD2	CASSFGTSGRRDTQYF	TGCGCCAGCAGCTTCGGGACTAGCGGGAGAAGGGATACGCAGTATTTT
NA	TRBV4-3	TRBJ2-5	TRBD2	CASSQDGGGQETQYF	TGCGCCAGCAGCCAAGATGGGGGGGGCCAAGAGACCCAGTACTTC
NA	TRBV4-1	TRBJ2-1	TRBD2	CASSQVMELAGGVVHEQFF	TGCGCCAGCAGCCAAGTAATGGAACTAGCGGGAGGTGTGGTACATGAGCAGTTCTTC
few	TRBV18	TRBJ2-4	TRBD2	CASSPPAAGGLQGNIQYF	TGTGCCAGCTCACCACCTGCAGCGGGGGGGCTCCAGGGAAACATTCAGTACTTC
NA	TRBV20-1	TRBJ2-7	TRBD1	CSASLGTGGRYEQYF	TGCAGTGCTAGCCTTGGGACAGGGGGCCGCTACGAGCAGTACTTC
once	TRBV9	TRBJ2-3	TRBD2	CASSRGTSWADTQYF	TGTGCCAGCAGTCGGGGGACTAGTTGGGCAGATACGCAGTATTTT
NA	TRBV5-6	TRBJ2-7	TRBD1	CASSPRDRYEQYF	TGTGCCAGCAGCCCACGGGACAGATACGAGCAGTACTTC
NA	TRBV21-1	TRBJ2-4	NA	CASRKRDEGPTAKNIQYF	TGTGCCAGCAGAAAAAGGGACGAGGGCCCGACGGCCAAAAACATTCAGTACTTC
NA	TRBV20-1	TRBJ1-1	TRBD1	CSASQDRGNTEAFF	TGCAGTGCTAGCCAAGACAGGGGGAACACTGAAGCTTTCTTT
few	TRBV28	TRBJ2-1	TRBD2	CASSSGTTHYNEQFF	TGTGCCAGCAGTTCCGGGACTACTCACTACAATGAGCAGTTCTTC
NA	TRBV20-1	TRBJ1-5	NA	CSARGQGFNQPQHF	TGCAGTGCTAGGGGTCAGGGGTTCAATCAGCCCCAGCATTTT
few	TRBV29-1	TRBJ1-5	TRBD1	CSVGQGNQPQHF	TGCAGCGTCGGACAGGGAAATCAGCCCCAGCATTTT